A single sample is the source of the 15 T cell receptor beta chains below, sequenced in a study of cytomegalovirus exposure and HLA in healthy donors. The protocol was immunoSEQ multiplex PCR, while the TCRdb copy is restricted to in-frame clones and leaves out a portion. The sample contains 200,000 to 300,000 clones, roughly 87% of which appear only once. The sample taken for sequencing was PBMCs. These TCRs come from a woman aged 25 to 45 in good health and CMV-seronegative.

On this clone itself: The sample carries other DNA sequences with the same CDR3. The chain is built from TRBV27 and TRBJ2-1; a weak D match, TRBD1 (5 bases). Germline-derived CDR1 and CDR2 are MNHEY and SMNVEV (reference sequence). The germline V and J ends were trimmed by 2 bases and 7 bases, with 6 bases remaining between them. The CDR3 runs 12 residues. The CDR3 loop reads CASSLTGNEQFF. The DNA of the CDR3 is TGTGCCAGCAGTTTAACAGGTAATGAGCAGTTCTTC.

CDR3 DNA sequence: TGTGCCAGCAGTTACTCGAGTGGGACCCTGGAGACCCAGTACTTC. Residues: CASSYSSGTLETQYF. The chain employs TRBV6-5 and TRBJ2-5; D assignment may be TRBD1 or TRBD2 (5 bases each). The germline gives CDR1 MNHEY, CDR2 SVGAGI. V lost 0 bases and J 5 bases, leaving 13 bases between the germline ends. The CDR3 totals 15 residues.

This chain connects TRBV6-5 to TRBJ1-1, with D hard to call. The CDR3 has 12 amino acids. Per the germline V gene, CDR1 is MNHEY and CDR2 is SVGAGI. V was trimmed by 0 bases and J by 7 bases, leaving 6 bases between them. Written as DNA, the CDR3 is TGTGCCAGCAGTTACTCGAGGAGTGAAGCTTTCTTT. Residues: CASSYSRSEAFF.

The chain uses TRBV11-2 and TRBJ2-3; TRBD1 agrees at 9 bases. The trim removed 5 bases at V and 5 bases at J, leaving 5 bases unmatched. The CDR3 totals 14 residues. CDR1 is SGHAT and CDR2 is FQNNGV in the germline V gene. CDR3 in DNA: TGTGCCAGCAGCGGGGACAGGGCTGGAGATACGCAGTATTTT. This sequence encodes CASSGDRAGDTQYF.

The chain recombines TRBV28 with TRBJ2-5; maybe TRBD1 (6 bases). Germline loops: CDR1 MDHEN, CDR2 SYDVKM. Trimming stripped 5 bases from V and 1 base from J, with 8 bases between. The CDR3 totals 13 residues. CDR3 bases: TGTGCCAGCAGTAGGACAGCCCAAGAGACCCAGTACTTC. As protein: CASSRTAQETQYF.

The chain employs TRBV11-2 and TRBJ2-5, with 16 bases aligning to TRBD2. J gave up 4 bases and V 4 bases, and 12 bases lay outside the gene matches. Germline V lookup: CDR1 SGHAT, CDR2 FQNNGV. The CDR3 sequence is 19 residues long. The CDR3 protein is CASSWGLAGGQVGGETQYF. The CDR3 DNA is TGTGCCAGCAGCTGGGGACTAGCGGGAGGGCAGGTCGGGGGAGAGACCCAGTACTTC.

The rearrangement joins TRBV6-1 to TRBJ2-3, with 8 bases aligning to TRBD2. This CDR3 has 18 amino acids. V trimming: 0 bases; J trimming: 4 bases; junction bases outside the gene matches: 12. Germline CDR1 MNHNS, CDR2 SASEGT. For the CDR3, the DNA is TGTGCCAGCAGTGAAGCACGTAGGAAGCGGGGGCCCTCAGATACGCAGTATTTT. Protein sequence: CASSEARRKRGPSDTQYF.

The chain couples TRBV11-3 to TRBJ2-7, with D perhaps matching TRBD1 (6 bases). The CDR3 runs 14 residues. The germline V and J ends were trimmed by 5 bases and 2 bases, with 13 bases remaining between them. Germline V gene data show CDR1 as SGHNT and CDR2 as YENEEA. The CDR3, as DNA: TGTGCCAGCAGCCCCTGGACAGACACCTACGAGCAGTACTTC. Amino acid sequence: CASSPWTDTYEQYF. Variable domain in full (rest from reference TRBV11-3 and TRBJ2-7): EAGVVQSPRYKIIEKKQPVAFWCNPISGHNTLYWYLQNLGQGPELLIRYENEEAVDDSQLPKDRFSAERLKGVDSTLKIQPAELGDSAVYLCASSPWTDTYEQYFGPGTRLTVT.

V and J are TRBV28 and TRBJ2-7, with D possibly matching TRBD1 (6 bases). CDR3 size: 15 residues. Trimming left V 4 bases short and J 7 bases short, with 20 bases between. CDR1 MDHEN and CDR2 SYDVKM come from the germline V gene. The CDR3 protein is CASSSFGQGSREQYF. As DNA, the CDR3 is TGTGCCAGCAGTTCTTTCGGGCAGGGGAGTCGAGAGCAGTACTTC.

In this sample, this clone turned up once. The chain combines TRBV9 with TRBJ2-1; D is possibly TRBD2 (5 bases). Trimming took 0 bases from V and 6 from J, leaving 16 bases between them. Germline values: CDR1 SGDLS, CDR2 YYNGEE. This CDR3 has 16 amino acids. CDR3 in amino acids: CASSVESRSEVNEQFF. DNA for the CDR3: TGTGCCAGCAGCGTAGAATCTAGATCGGAGGTCAATGAGCAGTTCTTC.

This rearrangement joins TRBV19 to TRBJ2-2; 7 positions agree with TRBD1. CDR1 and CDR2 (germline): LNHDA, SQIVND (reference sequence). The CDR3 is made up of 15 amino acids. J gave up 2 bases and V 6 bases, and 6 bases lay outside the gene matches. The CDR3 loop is CASRATGLNTGELFF. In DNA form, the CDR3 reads TGTGCCAGTAGGGCGACAGGGCTAAACACCGGGGAGCTGTTTTTT.

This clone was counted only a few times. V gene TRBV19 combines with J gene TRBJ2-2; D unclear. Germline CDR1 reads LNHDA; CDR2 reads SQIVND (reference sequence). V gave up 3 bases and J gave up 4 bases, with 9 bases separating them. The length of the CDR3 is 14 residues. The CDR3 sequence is CASSMAAVTGELFF. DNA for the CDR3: TGTGCCAGTAGTATGGCGGCAGTCACCGGGGAGCTGTTTTTT.

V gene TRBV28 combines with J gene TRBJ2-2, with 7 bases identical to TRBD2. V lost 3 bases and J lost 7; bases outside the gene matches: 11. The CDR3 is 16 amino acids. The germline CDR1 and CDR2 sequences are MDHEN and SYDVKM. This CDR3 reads CASSFWREPLGGELFF. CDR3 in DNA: TGTGCCAGCAGTTTTTGGCGGGAGCCTTTGGGCGGGGAGCTGTTTTTT.

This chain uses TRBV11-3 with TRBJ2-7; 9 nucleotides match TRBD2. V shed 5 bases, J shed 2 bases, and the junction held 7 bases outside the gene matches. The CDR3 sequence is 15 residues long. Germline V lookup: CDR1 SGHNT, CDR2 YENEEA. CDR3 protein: CASSPEVAGAYEQYF. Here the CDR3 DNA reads TGTGCCAGCAGCCCCGAGGTAGCGGGAGCCTACGAGCAGTACTTC. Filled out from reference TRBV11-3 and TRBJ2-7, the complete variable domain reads EAGVVQSPRYKIIEKKQPVAFWCNPISGHNTLYWYLQNLGQGPELLIRYENEEAVDDSQLPKDRFSAERLKGVDSTLKIQPAELGDSAVYLCASSPEVAGAYEQYFGPGTRLTVT.

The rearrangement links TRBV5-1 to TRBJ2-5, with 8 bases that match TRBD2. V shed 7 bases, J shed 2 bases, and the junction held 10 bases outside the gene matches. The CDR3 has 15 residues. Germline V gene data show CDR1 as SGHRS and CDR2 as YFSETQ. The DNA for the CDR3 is TGCGCCAGCGAAACCGTAGCGGGGAATCAAGAGACCCAGTACTTC. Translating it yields CASETVAGNQETQYF.